A selection of T cell receptor beta chains follows, all from one sample in a study of blood T cell repertoires in COVID-19. Using immunoSEQ multiplex PCR, the repertoire was profiled, and TCRdb retains in-frame clones only, with some absent. The sample gives under 300,000 clones, 75% to 90% of which show up once; 2% to 2.5% is in the top ten. Sequenced input: peripheral blood. The receptors shown here come from a man aged 25 to 45 who had recovered from COVID-19. CDR3s include the opening cysteine and the closing phenylalanine or tryptophan. Each record gives: CDR3 DNA, CDR3 protein, D gene, clone size, V gene, J gene. D genes are given only for firm matches. Clone size is not always given. Where it is, it says once, few, many or a class for expanded clones.

TGTGCCAGCAGCCCGGACAGGGGGTCCGGGGAGCTGTTTTTT	CASSPDRGSGELFF	TRBD1	-	TRBV5-4	TRBJ2-2
TGTGCCAGCAGGGAAGGGGAGAGCTACAATGAGCAGTTCTTC	CASREGESYNEQFF	-	once	TRBV2	TRBJ2-1
TGCGCCAGCAGCTTCGCGGGGGCAAATGGCTACACCTTC	CASSFAGANGYTF	-	-	TRBV5-1	TRBJ1-2
TGTGCCAGTACCGAATACCCGACAGGGGGAGGCGAGCAGTACTTC	CASTEYPTGGGEQYF	TRBD1	-	TRBV19	TRBJ2-7
TGTGCCAGCAGTTCTCCGGGACTAGCGACGAGCTCCTACAATGAGCAGTTCTTC	CASSSPGLATSSYNEQFF	TRBD2	-	TRBV28	TRBJ2-1
TGTGCCAGCAGTTTATGGACAGGGTTGGGATCGGGCACTGAAGCTTTCTTT	CASSLWTGLGSGTEAFF	TRBD1	-	TRBV27	TRBJ1-1
TGCACCAGCAGCCAAAAATCTACCTGGGGCCAATACTCCTACAATGAGCAGTTCTTC	CTSSQKSTWGQYSYNEQFF	-	-	TRBV1	TRBJ2-1
TGTGCCAGCAGCTCTCAACAGGGGGCGATTCCCGGCGAGCAGTACTTC	CASSSQQGAIPGEQYF	TRBD1	-	TRBV7-6	TRBJ2-7
TGTGCCAGCAGCCAAGGTAGAGGTCAAGAGACCCAGTACTTC	CASSQGRGQETQYF	-	-	TRBV3-1/TRBV3-2	TRBJ2-5
TGTGCCAGCAGCTTAAATAGGGGAACCTACGAGCAGTACTTC	CASSLNRGTYEQYF	-	-	TRBV7-2	TRBJ2-7
TGTGCCAGCACCTATCAATTCGGCGAGCAGTACTTC	CASTYQFGEQYF	-	-	TRBV11-2	TRBJ2-7
TGTGCCAGCAGCCAAACTTGGAGCAATCAGCCCCAGCATTTT	CASSQTWSNQPQHF	-	-	TRBV4-2	TRBJ1-5
TGTGCCAGCAGTCCGGGACAGGGTAGCAATCAGCCCCAGCATTTT	CASSPGQGSNQPQHF	TRBD1	-	TRBV6-5	TRBJ1-5
TGTGTACACGGGGCTAGCGGGGACCAAGAGACCCAGTACTTC	CVHGASGDQETQYF	TRBD2	-	TRBV6-5	TRBJ2-5
TGCAGCGTTGAAGATTGGGTGGAGACTGAAGCTTTCTTT	CSVEDWVETEAFF	-	-	TRBV29-1	TRBJ1-1
TGTGCCAGCTCACCGATGAACAGGGGCGATCAGCCCCAGCATTTT	CASSPMNRGDQPQHF	TRBD1	-	TRBV18	TRBJ1-5
TGTGCCAGCCGGGCGGGAATTAATGAGCAGTACTTC	CASRAGINEQYF	-	-	TRBV27	TRBJ2-7
TGTGCCAGCAGCTTGAGGGGACAGGGGTTTAATTATCAGCCCCAGCATTTT	CASSLRGQGFNYQPQHF	TRBD1	-	TRBV5-8	TRBJ1-5
TGCGCCAGCAGCCAAGGGTGGCAGGTTGAAGCTTTCTTT	CASSQGWQVEAFF	-	-	TRBV4-3	TRBJ1-1
TGTGCCAGCAGCTTGACTAGCGGGCTTAGCTCCTACGAGCAGTACTTC	CASSLTSGLSSYEQYF	TRBD2	-	TRBV6-2/TRBV6-3	TRBJ2-7
TGTGCCAGCAGCAGAGGACAGTCTGAAAAACTGTTTTTT	CASSRGQSEKLFF	-	-	TRBV9	TRBJ1-4
TGCGCCAGCACCCCCGAGTCGGTGAACACTGAAGCTTTCTTT	CASTPESVNTEAFF	-	-	TRBV10-2	TRBJ1-1
TGTGCCAGCAGCTTCCCAGGAGGGTCCTATGGCTACACCTTC	CASSFPGGSYGYTF	-	-	TRBV5-6	TRBJ1-2
TGTGCCAGCAGTTACAGGGGCGGCGATGGCTACACCTTC	CASSYRGGDGYTF	-	-	TRBV6-5	TRBJ1-2
TGTGCCAGCAGCCAAAGGTCTAGCGGGGTTAAAACAACTACGCAGTATTTT	CASSQRSSGVKTTTQYF	TRBD2	-	TRBV3-1/TRBV3-2	TRBJ2-3
TGTGCCAGCAGCGGACAAGAAAATCAGCCCCAGCATTTT	CASSGQENQPQHF	-	-	TRBV6-5	TRBJ1-5
TGTGCCACCAGAGGGAGGGGGGAGACCCAGTACTTC	CATRGRGETQYF	-	-	TRBV24-1	TRBJ2-5
TGTGCCAGCAGCAACATCCGGGGACAGGCCACAGATACGCAGTATTTT	CASSNIRGQATDTQYF	TRBD1	-	TRBV11-2	TRBJ2-3
TGTGCCAGCAGCGTCGCAACGGGCTCCTACGAGCAGTACTTC	CASSVATGSYEQYF	-	-	TRBV9	TRBJ2-7
TGTGCCAGTAGTATAGTGGGGACAGGGGGGTTTGTCGAAGCTTTCTTT	CASSIVGTGGFVEAFF	TRBD1	-	TRBV19	TRBJ1-1
TGTGCCAGCAGATTAGGGAGCGGGGGGGATGAGCAGTTCTTC	CASRLGSGGDEQFF	TRBD2	-	TRBV6-5	TRBJ2-1
TGTGCCAGCAGCTTAGGGGGACAGGTGGATGAGCAGTTCTTC	CASSLGGQVDEQFF	TRBD1	-	TRBV7-2	TRBJ2-1
TGCGCCAGCCCCACCCGGACAGGACCCTCTGGAAACACCATATATTTT	CASPTRTGPSGNTIYF	TRBD1	-	TRBV10-1	TRBJ1-3
TGCGCCAGCAGCCAAAGTCCCGGGACAGGGTGGGAGGGTCGGCCTGAAGCTTTCTTT	CASSQSPGTGWEGRPEAFF	TRBD1	-	TRBV4-1	TRBJ1-1
TGTGCCAGCAGCTTGCCGGGACAGGTGGGAGAAAAACTGTTTTTT	CASSLPGQVGEKLFF	TRBD1	-	TRBV5-4	TRBJ1-4
TGCGCCAGCAGCCTACCTACCAATGGCTGGAGTGAGCAGTACTTC	CASSLPTNGWSEQYF	-	-	TRBV4-1	TRBJ2-7
TGTGCCAGCATCCAACAGGGGGCGACTGAAGCTTTCTTT	CASIQQGATEAFF	TRBD1	few	TRBV12-3/TRBV12-4	TRBJ1-1
TGTGCCAGCAGCTTAGCGGGCGGGGGGCGCACAGATACGCAGTATTTT	CASSLAGGGRTDTQYF	TRBD2	-	TRBV7-6	TRBJ2-3
TGTGCCAGCAGCTTGGAGAGGTTGGGCTACACCTTC	CASSLERLGYTF	-	-	TRBV5-4	TRBJ1-2
TGTGCCAGCAGCTTAAGGGACACCAATCAGCCCCAGCATTTT	CASSLRDTNQPQHF	-	-	TRBV7-9	TRBJ1-5